This passage covers 14 T cell receptor beta chains from one sample sequenced in a study of a mutant IDH1 vaccine in newly diagnosed glioma. Using immunoSEQ multiplex PCR, the repertoire was profiled, and TCRdb retains in-frame clones only, with some absent. In the table there are around 62,000 clones, roughly 90% of which are singletons. Time point described: week 11, during vaccination. Each dose of the vaccine consisted of 300 ug of mutant IDH1 20-mer peptide, with topical imiquimod. No cognate antigen is known for these TCRs. The sequencing used PBMCs, collected from a glioma patient whose treatment included an IDH1 peptide vaccine. The origin of the receptors is a man aged 35-49 years with glioma.

This clone was detected a few times. Other DNA sequences of this sample code for an identical CDR3. The CDR3 DNA is TGTGCCAGCAGCGGATACAGGGTTATGAACACTGAAGCTTTCTTT. This encodes CASSGYRVMNTEAFF. This sequence joins TRBV5-6 and TRBJ1-1; possibly TRBD1 for D (6 bases). The CDR3 runs 15 residues. CDR1 and CDR2 from the germline V gene are SGHDT and YYEEEE. V was clipped by 4 bases and J by 0 bases, with 13 bases between them.

The V and J genes are TRBV6-1 and TRBJ1-2, with 7 bases matching TRBD1. The CDR3 covers 15 residues. Per the germline V gene, CDR1 is MNHNS and CDR2 is SASEGT. The ends lost 1 base at V and 7 bases at J; junction bases unmatched: 9. This chain's CDR3 is CASSEGTGGLTGYTF. The CDR3 bases are TGTGCCAGCAGTGAAGGGACAGGAGGCTTGACTGGCTACACCTTC.

The chain joins TRBV29-1 to TRBJ1-2; 8 bases fit TRBD1. CDR3 length equals 15 residues. J was trimmed by 4 bases and V by 2 bases; bases with no gene match: 9. Germline V gives CDR1 SQVTM, CDR2 ANQGSEA. The CDR3, as DNA: TGCAGCGTTGAATGGCAGGGGGCATTCGGCTATGGCTACACCTTC. Its translation: CSVEWQGAFGYGYTF.

This rearrangement joins TRBV19 to TRBJ2-3; D may match TRBD1 or TRBD2 (5 bases each). The germline CDR1 and CDR2 sequences are LNHDA and SQIVND (reference sequence). The length of the CDR3 is 15 residues. Trimming pared 8 bases from V and 0 bases from J, leaving 15 bases between. The CDR3 bases are TGTGCCAGTTCGAACGGGGCCCCTAGCACAGATACGCAGTATTTT. Its protein is CASSNGAPSTDTQYF.

The genes are TRBV28 and TRBJ2-5, with TRBD2 matching over 9 bases. CDR3 size: 15 residues. Per the germline V gene, CDR1 is MDHEN and CDR2 is SYDVKM. V lost 8 bases, J lost 4 bases, and 11 bases stayed unmatched. The chain's CDR3 is CASLSRLAGLETQYF. The CDR3 DNA is TGTGCCAGCCTATCTCGGCTAGCGGGATTAGAGACCCAGTACTTC.

The V gene is TRBV19, the J gene TRBJ1-5; 9 bases are a match to TRBD1. The CDR3 runs to 15 residues. CDR1 is LNHDA, CDR2 SQIVND, per germline (reference sequence). The trim removed 7 bases at V and 3 bases at J, leaving 7 bases unmatched. For the CDR3, the DNA is TGTGCCAGTAAGGACGGACAGGGGAACAATCAGCCCCAGCATTTT. It yields the protein CASKDGQGNNQPQHF.

The genes are TRBV9 and TRBJ2-7, with TRBD2 matching 10 bases. CDR1 is SGDLS and CDR2 is YYNGEE in the germline V gene. CDR3 length: 15 residues. V was pared by 4 bases and J by 4 bases, with 8 bases of the junction left unmatched. The CDR3 sequence is CASSPSGSLVYEQYF. In nucleotides, the CDR3 is TGTGCCAGCAGCCCTAGCGGGAGCCTCGTATACGAGCAGTACTTC.

This chain connects TRBV18 to TRBJ1-1; D not resolved. Trimming left V 3 bases short and J 6 bases short, with 5 bases between. Looked up from germline, CDR1 is KGHSH and CDR2 is LQKENI. The CDR3 runs 11 residues. CDR3 region: CASSPMSEAFF. In DNA form, the CDR3 reads TGTGCCAGCTCACCTATGTCTGAAGCTTTCTTT. The full variable domain, rest sourced from reference TRBV18 and TRBJ1-1, is NAGVMQNPRHLVRRRGQEARLRCSPMKGHSHVYWYRQLPEEGLKFMVYLQKENIIDESGMPKERFSAEFPKEGPSILRIQQVVRGDSAAYFCASSPMSEAFFGQGTRLTVV.

This chain uses TRBV21-1 with TRBJ2-7; the table calls TRBD2, which could not be checked here. TRBV21-1 is termed a pseudogene. This CDR3 is 14 amino acids long. CDR3 region: CASSKTGSSYEQYF. As DNA, the CDR3 is TGTGCCAGCAGCAAAACCGGGTCCTCCTACGAGCAGTACTTC.

The CDR3 DNA follows: TGCGCCAGCAGCTTCTGGACCGGGGACACTGAAGCTTTCTTT. This sequence encodes CASSFWTGDTEAFF. The chain couples TRBV5-1 to TRBJ1-1; unclear D gene. The CDR3 totals 14 residues. Trimming shortened V by 2 bases and J by 3 bases, and 11 bases separated the two germline ends. CDR1 is SGHRS and CDR2 is YFSETQ in the germline V gene.

The chain has TRBV28 and TRBJ2-5; 7 positions agree with TRBD1. CDR1 is MDHEN, CDR2 SYDVKM, per germline. V gave up 7 bases and J gave up 4 bases; unmatched junction bases: 12. This CDR3 has 15 residues. The CDR3 protein is CASKSSRGRLETQYF. CDR3 DNA sequence: TGTGCCAGCAAATCCTCGAGGGGGCGGTTAGAGACCCAGTACTTC.

The chain joins TRBV2 to TRBJ2-7; weak D call: TRBD2 (6 bases). The CDR3 has 15 residues. V lost 1 base, J lost 2 bases, and 12 bases lay in between. The germline V gene has CDR1 SNHLY and CDR2 FYNNEI. CDR3 nucleotide sequence: TGTGCCAGCAGTGAAGGTGGAGGGGCCCCCTACGAGCAGTACGTC. Translation gives CASSEGGGAPYEQYV.

This clone was seen a few times. The V call is TRBV5-4, the J call TRBJ2-1; 9 bases map to TRBD1. The CDR3 contains 19 residues. CDR1 and CDR2 from the germline V gene are SGHNT and YYREEE (reference sequence). J was trimmed by 3 bases and V by 0 bases; bases with no gene match: 13. CDR3 protein: CASSLAPGTGRGSYNEQFF. The CDR3, as DNA: TGTGCCAGCAGCTTGGCCCCAGGGACAGGGCGGGGAAGCTACAATGAGCAGTTCTTC.

The chain is built from TRBV19 and TRBJ2-3; unclear D gene. Germline V gives CDR1 LNHDA, CDR2 SQIVND (reference sequence). This CDR3 spans 14 amino acids. V was cut by 3 bases and J by 5 bases, with 12 bases left in between. This CDR3 reads CASSMLLEGDTQYF. CDR3 coding DNA: TGTGCCAGTAGTATGCTCCTTGAAGGAGATACGCAGTATTTT.